The clone carrying this T cell receptor (beta chain) was seen repeatedly, ten times or more. Its antigen is undetermined. The sample is drawn from a study of CD8 T cells in ankylosing spondylitis. TCRdb reanalysed the 5' RACE reads using MiXCR and keeps one entry per CDR3 protein. Of hundreds of thousands of distinct CDR3 sequences in the sample, roughly 10% were seen once. Deletions cut 4 bases from V and 1 base from J, with 18 bases between. The CDR3 is 16 residues long. Germline V gene data show CDR1 as SGHRS and CDR2 as YFSETQ. Study-wide points: Several highly homologous variants formed a TCR beta motif that appeared characteristic of ankylosing spondylitis blood. In reactive arthritis synovial fluid and blood, some motif variants had been reported before.

V and J are TRBV5-1 and TRBJ2-7, with a tentative D call TRBD2 (6 bases). Source material: blood, either unsorted or a sorted T cell fraction (not recorded which). The receptor comes from a male donor with ankylosing spondylitis. CDR3 nucleotide sequence: TGCGCCAGCAGCAGATCCGGGACTTTGACATCCTACGAGCAGTACTTC. Translation gives CASSRSGTLTSYEQYF.